Listed below are T cell receptor beta chains from one sample, sequenced in a study of T cell repertoires in cytomegalovirus infection. TCRdb fed the reads into MiXCR, producing one record per CDR3 protein. The sample has about 700,000 distinct CDR3 sequences; around a third are singletons. For these TCRs, the target antigens are not known. This material consisted of cultured PBMCs, taken from culture after CMV antigen stimulation. These TCRs come from a human donor in good health (CMV status not recorded). Some clones in this sample may be carry-over from other donors' samples. CDR3s leave out the opening cysteine and the closing phenylalanine or tryptophan.

CDR3: ASREGRRGGRETQY; V: TRBV7-2
CDR3: ASSPRGPASSYNEQF; V: TRBV7-6
CDR3: ASSSQPNTGELF; V: TRBV27
CDR3: ASTGLAGWGEQF; V: TRBV19
CDR3: ASSPTTGDLYNEQF; V: TRBV28
CDR3: ASNPGGGNTEAF; V: TRBV28
CDR3: ASSPFWGTKNIQY; V: TRBV3-1
CDR3: ASSSRTGVSGANVLT; V: TRBV19
CDR3: ASSSRTSGSWAGELF; V: TRBV6-1
CDR3: SAHGGGASNQPQH; V: TRBV20-1
CDR3: ASSIETDPKGFAGNTIY; V: TRBV7-9
CDR3: STPRHETQH; V: TRBV20-1
CDR3: ASSHGASGRVNEQF; V: TRBV11-2
CDR3: ASSFGDSHHETQY; V: TRBV28
CDR3: ASRDANNYGYT; V: TRBV2
CDR3: ASSSLNSPLH; V: TRBV7-2
CDR3: ASSDRGPSTEAF; V: TRBV6-2/TRBV6-3
CDR3: ASAPGLATRTAKNIQY; V: TRBV19
CDR3: ASSQAILNRVQPQH; V: TRBV4-1
CDR3: ASSQSFGTGGSYNEQF; V: TRBV4-1
CDR3: ASSGGSGLYEQY; V: TRBV2
CDR3: ASQVRDRANTEAF; V: TRBV27
CDR3: ASSLGRQNTGELF; V: TRBV7-2
CDR3: ASSLPFAANEKLF; V: TRBV5-6
CDR3: AIRSYRARSHHQPQH; V: TRBV10-3
CDR3: ASSLVGGSGSTDTQY; V: TRBV11-2
CDR3: ASSLAAGDTYEQY; V: TRBV5-1
CDR3: ASSLDRVGETQY; V: TRBV7-2
CDR3: ASSFGPGGPYEQY; V: TRBV7-8